This T cell receptor (beta chain) was profiled in a study of response to subunit inactivated influenza vaccine. MiXCR was run by TCRdb on the RT-PCR reads, yielding one entry per CDR3 protein. The repertoire holds 500,000 to 550,000 distinct CDR3 sequences, 6% to 9% seen once, with roughly 13% in the top ten. Trimming removed 5 bases at V and 0 bases at J, with 8 bases between. CDR1 and CDR2 from the germline V gene are SEHNR and FQNEAQ (reference sequence). This CDR3 has 13 residues. Sequencing used PBMCs from blood, obtained around 25 months after vaccination. The TCR was taken from a man between 45 and 75 years old who received an inactivated influenza vaccine. V usage is TRBV7-9 and J usage is TRBJ2-7; D gene ambiguous. Written as DNA, the CDR3 is TGTGCCAGCAGCGGGCCCAACTCCTACGAGCAGTACTTC. Protein product: CASSGPNSYEQYF.